These T cell receptor beta chains were read from a single sample in a study of graft-versus-host responses after intestinal transplantation. The table came from immunoSEQ multiplex PCR; TCRdb's copy has only in-frame clones and leaves some out. The sample has 90,000 to 120,000 clones, roughly 86% seen once. These receptors have no known antigen. Sequencing used unstimulated CD4+ T cells sorted from spleen or lymph node cells, obtained before transplant. The receptors derive from a human donor who was the organ donor for an intestinal transplant. Each CDR3 is given with its conserved first and last residue. The D gene is left open where the match is weak. A clone size is listed for some rows: how often the clone was seen (once, few, many), or a class if it is expanded.

CDR3nt	CDR3aa	v_gene	j_gene	len	abundance	d_gene
TGTGCCAGCAGTTATCACAGTCAACGCTTCTACGAGCAGTACTTC	CASSYHSQRFYEQYF	TRBV6-6	TRBJ2-7	15	.	.
TGTGCCAGCAGCGATGGGGGGGGTTGGGCAAAGCAGTTCTTC	CASSDGGGWAKQFF	TRBV5-4	TRBJ2-1	14	.	TRBD2
TGTGCCAGCAGCTTAGGGGAGGTGAGAAGCTACGAGCAGTACTTC	CASSLGEVRSYEQYF	TRBV7-6	TRBJ2-7	15	.	.
TGTGCCAGCAGCTTAGTCTTCAGCTCTGGAAACACCATATATTTT	CASSLVFSSGNTIYF	TRBV7-2	TRBJ1-3	15	few	.
TGTGCCATCAGTGAGTCTAAAGTGATGTTTTTT	CAISESKVMFF	TRBV10-3	TRBJ2-2	11	.	.
TGTGCCAGCAGCCCAGGGGGCAAGATTGAAAAACTGTTTTTT	CASSPGGKIEKLFF	TRBV11-2	TRBJ1-4	14	.	TRBD1
TGTGCCAGCAGCCGGAGCTTCGGGGAGGGGGCGATTGGCTACACCTTC	CASSRSFGEGAIGYTF	TRBV7-2	TRBJ1-2	16	.	TRBD1
TGTGCCAGCAGCCAGAAGGAGGGAGAAGAGACCCAGTACTTC	CASSQKEGEETQYF	TRBV4-2	TRBJ2-5	14	.	.
TGCGCCAGCAGTATCGACCCTAACTATGGCTACACCTTC	CASSIDPNYGYTF	TRBV10-1	TRBJ1-2	13	few	.
TGCGCCAGCAGCCAAGTATCACTAGCGGGAGTGGAGCAGTTCTTC	CASSQVSLAGVEQFF	TRBV4-1	TRBJ2-1	15	.	TRBD2
TGTGCCAGTAGGCACGGGGCAGGGAGCTCCTACGAGCAGTACTTC	CASRHGAGSSYEQYF	TRBV19	TRBJ2-7	15	.	.
TGTGCCAGCAGCCCCCAGTGGCCTTGGGGCTACACCTTC	CASSPQWPWGYTF	TRBV6-6	TRBJ1-2	13	once	.
TGTGCCATCAGCCCGGGGGGGGCGGGAGGGCCCTACGAGCAGTACTTC	CAISPGGAGGPYEQYF	TRBV10-3	TRBJ2-7	16	.	TRBD2
TGTGCCAGCCAATCCAGGGATACGCAGTATTTT	CASQSRDTQYF	TRBV6-5	TRBJ2-3	11	.	.
TGTGCCAGCAGCGTAGAAGTTGGAAACACCATATATTTT	CASSVEVGNTIYF	TRBV9	TRBJ1-3	13	once	.
TGTGCCAGCAGCGTAGGGATTAGCACAGATACGCAGTATTTT	CASSVGISTDTQYF	TRBV9	TRBJ2-3	14	.	.
TGTGCCAGCACCTCCTCTGGACAGGCGAACACTGAAGCTTTCTTT	CASTSSGQANTEAFF	TRBV7-9	TRBJ1-1	15	once	TRBD1
TGTGCCAGCAGCTTAGTGGGGGCCGCCACAGATACGCAGTATTTT	CASSLVGAATDTQYF	TRBV7-3	TRBJ2-3	15	.	.
TGTGCCAGCAGTGGTCTCAATTACAATGAGCAGTTCTTC	CASSGLNYNEQFF	TRBV2	TRBJ2-1	13	.	.
TGTGCCAGCAGCCCGCAACGCGGAGAGCAGTACTTC	CASSPQRGEQYF	TRBV14	TRBJ2-5	12	.	.
TGTGCCAGCAGCATACAGGGGGTATACGAGCAGTACTTC	CASSIQGVYEQYF	TRBV21-1	TRBJ2-7	13	.	.
TGTGCCAGCAGAATTCAGGGGGGTGAGACCCAGTACTTC	CASRIQGGETQYF	TRBV27	TRBJ2-5	13	.	.
TGTGCCAGCAGTTTAACCAGGACAGGGGCCAATTCACCCCTCCACTTT	CASSLTRTGANSPLHF	TRBV6-5	TRBJ1-6	16	once	TRBD1
TGTGCCAGCAGCCCCGGACAGGGGTTTGACTACACCTTC	CASSPGQGFDYTF	TRBV7-9	TRBJ1-2	13	.	TRBD1
TGTGCCAGCAGCTTAATAGGGACTAGCGGGGGGTACAATGAGCAGTTCTTC	CASSLIGTSGGYNEQFF	TRBV7-3	TRBJ2-1	17	.	TRBD2
TGTGCCAGCAGGGATCGGGACAGGGGTTCGAACACTGAAGCTTTCTTT	CASRDRDRGSNTEAFF	TRBV27	TRBJ1-1	16	few	TRBD1
TGTGCCAGCAGCTTCGGGCGACAAGAGACCCAGTACTTC	CASSFGRQETQYF	TRBV7-6	TRBJ2-5	13	.	.